The entry below gives a single TCR beta chain sequence along with its context. This clone has more than one count but fewer than ten. Its antigen remains undetermined. No per-base quality is available; no much larger clone lies one base away. Library generation was performed with the immunoSEQ multiplex PCR assay. The study's processing was this. Preprocessing removed nonproductive sequences and CDR3s not starting with C, not ending with F or W, or shorter than 7 amino acids. Antigen-specific clonotypes were called with the MANAFEST web app on the basis of expansion relative to the reference and to other culture wells. To be counted as positive, a clone had to show significant expansion compared with the reference culture, at an FDR below 0.05, in 2 of 3 replicate wells. For a clone to be considered positive, significant expansion relative to all other tandem wells and an odds ratio above 5 were also required. After three terminal residues were trimmed from each end, CDR3 homology was quantified as pairwise Levenshtein distance using the stringdist R package. Imported from immuneACCESS, the table was reduced by TCRdb to in-frame sequences with V and J called. These copies leave out some clones; in studies compared against another copy, an unresolved V gene accounts for under half, and the cause of the remainder is not known. From that table come the V and J calls and clone size; the DNA was used to work out D and trimming. This sample lists 12,000 or so clones; 69% were detected once. Jointly, the top ten make up 6% to 9.5% of the sample.

CDR3 length: 14 amino acids, cysteine to phenylalanine. Only the CDR3 DNA is retained, 42 bases long and in frame from the first base. The junction shows trimming of 4 bases on V and 8 bases on J, and the gene matches do not reach 5 bases of it. From a lookup of the germline V gene, CDR1 and CDR2 are SGHRS and YFSETQ. The source of the sample is a study of CD4 T cells in relation to SARS-CoV-2 and coronaviruses (dated by TCRdb to about 2021). Regarding the research as a whole: The ViraFEST assay cultured PBMCs with antigen for more than eight days, then sequenced TCR beta CDR3s to find antigen-specific clonal expansions. An HIV-1 Nef peptide pool or a culture without peptide was used as the negative reference condition. Shared crossreactive spike epitopes were mapped to their HLA restriction using patient-derived lymphoblastoid cell lines. At the level of individual TCR clonotypes, the study evaluated whether memory CD4+ T cells crossreact between the spike proteins of SARS-CoV-2 and those of common cold coronaviruses. The Adaptive Biotechnologies TCR-sequencing kit was used to sequence samples from a few pre-COVID donors and the naive versus memory experiments, while other data came from Illumina-based sequencing. A different TCR-beta assay, based on Illumina, was used to sequence expansion assays from other donors in the study. Points the paper makes about the study in general: Crossreactivity analysis centred on spike protein, so crossreactivity against other viral proteins was not assessed. Because no donor provided both pre-pandemic and post-infection samples, tracing the source of pre-existing responses was limited. In 65% to 70% of donors, memory CD4+ clonotypes turned up that crossrecognized SARS-CoV-2 and at least one common cold coronavirus spike. Small numbers of patients and of tested TCRs were a limitation of the study. Crossreactive clones showed significantly weaker SARS-CoV-2-driven expansion than monoreactive clones, consistent with antigenic imprinting.

CD4+ T cells from unexposed donors were collected before the COVID-19 pandemic (2011-2018). The EasySep CD4+ T cell isolation kit was used to isolate CD4+ T cells once the cultures had run for 10 to 11 days. As cell numbers permitted, CD4+ T cells from unexposed donors were tested for reactivity to SARS-CoV-2 S and N and to four common cold coronavirus spike pools. Each well received millions of PBMCs, cultured in IMDM supplemented with around 4.7% human AB serum and approximately 10 IU/ml IL-2. Half of the culture medium was replaced with fresh IL-2-containing medium on days 3 and 7. Each peptide culture condition was generally run in triplicate replicate wells. The leukapheresis product for the unexposed donors was obtained through commercial purchase. Ficoll-Paque PLUS gradient centrifugation was used to isolate PBMCs from either whole blood or leukapheresis product. PBMCs were either cryopreserved at -140°C or used fresh in the expansion assay. The QIAamp Micro DNA Kit was used to extract genomic DNA from the CD4+ T cells.

The chain was built from TRBV5-1 and TRBJ2-1; TRBD1 fits 11 bases in the junction. The specimen sequenced was CD4+ T cells from PBMCs, cultured in vitro. The TCR sequence derives from a human donor in good health. The sequenced DNA: TGCGCCAGCAGCATAGGACAGGGGGCGGATGAGCAGTTCTTC. This is translated as CASSIGQGADEQFF.